The 11 T cell receptor beta chains in this list originate from one sample, sequenced in a study of cytomegalovirus exposure and HLA in healthy donors. Use of 60 Vbeta and 13 Jbeta primers characterized the PCR. Sequencing used immunoSEQ multiplex PCR; TCRdb keeps in-frame clones, though not all of them. The data contain 85,000 to 130,000 clones, roughly 80% of them singletons. The source material was PBMCs. All receptors come from a middle-aged man in good health and CMV-seronegative.

The chain combines TRBV19 with TRBJ1-5; 12 bases line up with TRBD1. The length of the CDR3 is 16 residues. After removal of 6 bases from V and 3 bases from J, the junction contained 6 bases not matched to a gene. CDR1 is LNHDA, CDR2 SQIVND, per germline (reference sequence). The DNA for the CDR3 is TGTGCCAGTAGCAAGGGGGACAGGGGGCTCAATCAGCCCCAGCATTTT. It yields the protein CASSKGDRGLNQPQHF. The variable domain in full, with the rest retrieved from reference TRBV19 and TRBJ1-5, is DGGITQSPKYLFRKEGQNVTLSCEQNLNHDAMYWYRQDPGQGLRLIYYSQIVNDFQKGDIAEGYSVSREKKESFPLTVTSAQKNPTAFYLCASSKGDRGLNQPQHFGDGTRLSIL.

The CDR3 DNA sequence: TGTGCCAGTAGTCCCCGGACTAGCGGGGGGGTTCATGAGCAGTTCTTC. Translated: CASSPRTSGGVHEQFF. The rearrangement joins TRBV19 to TRBJ2-1, with TRBD2 identical over 15 bases. CDR3 size: 16 residues. Germline CDR1 and CDR2: LNHDA and SQIVND (reference sequence). With V trimmed by 5 bases and J by 8 bases, 7 bases remained unmatched.

This clone was counted a single time. The chain links TRBV25-1 to TRBJ2-3; weak D call: TRBD2 (6 bases). Between the trimmed V and J ends, which lost 4 bases and 2 bases, there was a span of 16 bases. The CDR3 loop spans 16 amino acids. The germline V gene encodes CDR1 MGHDK and CDR2 SYGVNS. This CDR3 is CASSGLGGHYTDTQYF. The CDR3 DNA sequence: TGTGCCAGCAGTGGGTTGGGAGGACACTACACAGATACGCAGTATTTT.

The V and J genes are TRBV18 and TRBJ2-3; 14 positions agree with TRBD2. The V gene end was trimmed by 5 bases and the J gene end by 2 bases; junction bases not matched to a gene: 12. The CDR3 extends over 19 amino acids. Germline lookup yields CDR1 KGHSH and CDR2 LQKENI. CDR3 bases: TGTGCCAGCTCAATATTCGGGACTAGCGGGGGCCTTACCACAGATACGCAGTATTTT. The encoded protein is CASSIFGTSGGLTTDTQYF.

This clone was observed a single time. The gene calls are TRBV18 and TRBJ1-1, with D possibly TRBD1 on 6 matching bases. This CDR3 has 14 residues. Germline V lookup: CDR1 KGHSH, CDR2 LQKENI. Trimming stripped 7 bases from V and 5 bases from J, with 17 bases between. CDR3: CASFSQGSATEAFF. The CDR3 DNA is TGTGCCAGCTTTTCACAGGGCAGTGCGACTGAAGCTTTCTTT. Together with reference TRBV18 and TRBJ1-1, the CDR3 gives the full variable domain: NAGVMQNPRHLVRRRGQEARLRCSPMKGHSHVYWYRQLPEEGLKFMVYLQKENIIDESGMPKERFSAEFPKEGPSILRIQQVVRGDSAAYFCASFSQGSATEAFFGQGTRLTVV.

In this sample, this clone turned up once. The chain is built from TRBV2 and TRBJ2-1; 10 nucleotides line up with TRBD2. The length of the CDR3 is 15 residues. V shed 4 bases and J 7 bases; nucleotides not matched to a gene: 7. The germline CDR1 and CDR2 sequences are SNHLY and FYNNEI. The CDR3 is CASSGSLAGVNEQFF. CDR3 coding DNA: TGTGCCAGCAGTGGTAGTCTAGCGGGGGTAAATGAGCAGTTCTTC.

The chain is built from TRBV28 and TRBJ1-4; no reliable D call. The CDR3 totals 15 residues. Deletions cut 5 bases from V and 13 bases from J, with 23 bases between. Germline V gene lookup returns CDR1 MDHEN and CDR2 SYDVKM. As DNA, the CDR3 is TGTGCCAGCAGTACTGCTACGACTGTCATCAGAACACTGTTTTTT. Protein product: CASSTATTVIRTLFF.

A single count supports this clone. The genes are TRBV5-1 and TRBJ2-7, with D tentatively TRBD2 (5 bases). Trimming pared 4 bases from V and 2 bases from J, leaving 7 bases between. Germline-derived CDR1 and CDR2 are SGHRS and YFSETQ. There are 12 residues in the CDR3. The CDR3 reads CASSPEAYEQYF. CDR3 sequence (DNA): TGCGCCAGCAGCCCGGAGGCCTACGAGCAGTACTTC.

The genes are TRBV6-1 and TRBJ1-1; TRBD1 agrees at 7 bases. With V trimmed by 5 bases and J by 1 base, 4 bases remained unmatched. Per germline, CDR1 MNHNS and CDR2 SASEGT. CDR3 length equals 14 residues. The CDR3 sequence is CASSPRTGNTEAFF. CDR3 DNA sequence: TGTGCCAGCAGTCCACGGACAGGGAACACTGAAGCTTTCTTT.

V and J are TRBV19 and TRBJ1-4; D is ambiguous. The CDR3 runs 16 residues. The V end was cut by 2 bases, the J end by 2 bases, with 12 bases between. Per germline, CDR1 LNHDA and CDR2 SQIVND (reference sequence). For the CDR3, the DNA is TGTGCCAGTAGTATAATAGTAAGCGCGACTAATGAAAAACTGTTTTTT. It yields the protein CASSIIVSATNEKLFF.

The chain recombines TRBV7-8 with TRBJ2-7; TRBD2 aligns across 10 bases. This CDR3 has 16 residues. Unmatched junction bases numbered 8, after V lost 4 bases and J lost 2 bases. Germline values: CDR1 SGHVS, CDR2 FQNEAQ. The CDR3 DNA follows: TGTGCCAGCAGCTCTACTAGGAGCGGGGGGGCCTACGAGCAGTACTTC. Its protein is CASSSTRSGGAYEQYF.